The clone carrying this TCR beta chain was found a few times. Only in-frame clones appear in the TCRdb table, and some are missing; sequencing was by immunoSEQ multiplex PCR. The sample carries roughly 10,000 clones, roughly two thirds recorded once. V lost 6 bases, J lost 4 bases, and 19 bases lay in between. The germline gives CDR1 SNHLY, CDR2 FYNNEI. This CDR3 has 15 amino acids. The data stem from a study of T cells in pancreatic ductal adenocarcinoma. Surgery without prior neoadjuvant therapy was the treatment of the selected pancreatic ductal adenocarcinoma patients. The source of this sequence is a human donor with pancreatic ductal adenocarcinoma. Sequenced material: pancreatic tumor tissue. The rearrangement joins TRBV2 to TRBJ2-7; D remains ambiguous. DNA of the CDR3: TGTGCCAGCAGCCATACCCCTAGTAGTCGATACGAGCAGTACTTC. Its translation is CASSHTPSSRYEQYF.